This is a list of T cell receptor beta chains from one sample in a study of T cells in Graves' hyperthyroidism and ophthalmopathy. TCRdb passed the multiplex PCR reads through MiXCR, listing each CDR3 protein once. The data contain hundreds of thousands of distinct CDR3 sequences, around 17% of them singletons. Material for sequencing was blood. The receptor source for this set is a woman aged 18-29 years with Graves' ophthalmopathy. Both conserved end residues are part of each CDR3. D genes are given only for firm matches. Size is omitted from some rows. Given values are once, few, many or a class for expanded clones.

clone size	D gene	V gene	J gene	CDR3 protein	CDR3 DNA
many	NA	TRBV7-9	TRBJ2-1	CASSLGGQGNEQFF	TGTGCCAGCAGCTTAGGCGGGCAGGGTAATGAGCAGTTCTTC
NA	NA	TRBV7-2	TRBJ2-2	CASRLPGAWAGELFF	TGTGCCAGCCGCCTTCCGGGGGCCTGGGCCGGGGAGCTGTTTTTT
many	NA	TRBV4-2	TRBJ2-1	CASSQQLTGGYNEQFF	TGTGCCAGCAGCCAACAGTTGACAGGAGGTTACAATGAGCAGTTCTTC
NA	TRBD1	TRBV2	TRBJ1-6	CASRPGQAASPLHF	TGTGCCAGCAGGCCCGGACAGGCCGCTTCACCCCTCCACTTT
many	NA	TRBV27	TRBJ1-2	CASSTEGFYGYTF	TGTGCCAGTTCGACAGAGGGGTTTTATGGCTACACCTTC
many	NA	TRBV24-1	TRBJ2-5	CATSDDRETQYF	TGTGCCACCAGTGATGATCGAGAGACCCAGTACTTC
many	NA	TRBV19	TRBJ1-1	CASSILAGSPEAFF	TGTGCCAGTAGTATTTTAGCAGGATCCCCTGAAGCTTTCTTT
many	NA	TRBV7-3	TRBJ2-3	CASSPGASANTDTQYF	TGTGCCAGCAGCCCTGGGGCTAGCGCGAACACAGATACGCAGTATTTT
many	NA	TRBV27	TRBJ2-5	CASSPGLSGETQYF	TGTGCCAGCAGTCCGGGACTGTCCGGGGAGACCCAGTACTTC
many	NA	TRBV20-1	TRBJ1-2	CSAPLRDLVGYTF	TGCAGTGCCCCCCTCAGGGACTTGGTCGGCTACACCTTC
NA	TRBD1	TRBV5-1	TRBJ2-3	CASSRRDRAFGTDTQYF	TGCGCCAGCAGCCGCCGGGACAGGGCCTTTGGCACAGATACGCAGTATTTT
many	NA	TRBV7-9	TRBJ2-7	CASSPGGPYEQYF	TGTGCCAGCAGCCCCGGGGGACCCTACGAGCAGTACTTC
few	NA	TRBV6-1	TRBJ2-7	CASSKTQGPYEQYF	TGTGCCAGCAGTAAAACACAGGGCCCCTACGAGCAGTACTTC
many	NA	TRBV10-3	TRBJ1-2	CAISESPGRTTIYGYTF	TGTGCCATCAGTGAAAGCCCGGGACGGACGACAATCTATGGCTACACCTTC
many	NA	TRBV12-5	TRBJ1-5	CASGSLPLGRGNQPQHF	TGTGCTAGTGGTTCGCTACCCCTCGGGAGAGGCAATCAGCCCCAGCATTTT
many	NA	TRBV6-1	TRBJ2-5	CASSYISGEETQYF	TGTGCCAGCAGTTATATCTCGGGGGAAGAGACCCAGTACTTC
many	NA	TRBV12-3/TRBV12-4	TRBJ1-1	CASIPYGGIEAFF	TGTGCCAGCATCCCTTATGGGGGGATTGAAGCTTTCTTT
many	TRBD1	TRBV28	TRBJ1-5	CASSLVGDRVHQPQHF	TGTGCCAGCAGTTTAGTTGGGGACAGGGTTCATCAGCCCCAGCATTTT
many	NA	TRBV28	TRBJ2-7	CATLLDRGSYEQYF	TGTGCCACCCTATTGGACCGGGGCTCCTACGAGCAGTACTTC
many	NA	TRBV3-1	TRBJ1-4	CASSQHEKLFF	TGTGCCAGCAGCCAACATGAAAAACTGTTTTTT
many	NA	TRBV15	TRBJ2-7	CATSRMNEQYF	TGTGCCACCAGCAGGATGAACGAGCAGTACTTC
many	TRBD1	TRBV28	TRBJ1-1	CASIPIPGQGDTEAFF	TGTGCCAGCATCCCAATCCCGGGACAGGGGGACACTGAAGCTTTCTTT